This TCR beta chain originates from a study of T cell repertoires in cytomegalovirus infection. Background on the study: It can be stated that public TCR beta signatures indicated CMV infection as well as a matching HLA type.

TCRdb used MiXCR to reprocess the reads, holding one entry per CDR3 protein. The table records about 78,000 distinct CDR3 sequences, about 37% of them present only once. The study's findings and limits: Identification of carriers of CMV plus the relevant HLA was performed using cumulative public TCR beta family frequency.

As concerns this clonotype: Antigen specificity is unknown.

V was pared by 2 bases and J by 1 base, with 11 bases between. Germline V gene lookup returns CDR1 MNHNY and CDR2 SVGAGI (reference sequence). The CDR3 covers 15 residues. The chain couples TRBV6-6 to TRBJ2-5; D tentatively reads TRBD1 or TRBD2 (5 bases each). The origin of this receptor is a human donor in good health (CMV status not recorded). Some clones in this sample may be carry-over from other donors' samples. Sample: CD8+ T cells from cultured PBMCs, taken from culture after CMV antigen stimulation. CDR3 sequence reads: CASSYGGSFQETQYF. The CDR3 nucleotides are TGTGCCAGCAGTTACGGGGGAAGCTTCCAAGAGACCCAGTACTTC.